The clone carrying this TCR beta chain was seen a handful of times. CDR1 is SGHNT, CDR2 YENEEA, per germline. The CDR3 is made up of 13 amino acids. Trimming cost V 0 bases and J 4 bases, with 6 bases left between them. This sample was taken from a study of blood T cell repertoires in COVID-19. The repertoire was sequenced with immunoSEQ multiplex PCR; TCRdb's copy has only in-frame clones and lacks some. The repertoire consists of approximately 220,000 clones, with approximately 91% occurring once and the leading ten covering approximately 0.69%. The source of this sequence is a man aged 40-50 years with acute or convalescent COVID-19. J is TRBJ1-1 and V is TRBV11-3, with D unresolved. Sample: peripheral blood. The CDR3 region is CASSLEWSTEAFF. The CDR3 DNA reads TGTGCCAGCAGCTTAGAGTGGAGCACTGAAGCTTTCTTT.